The 16 T cell receptor beta chains listed next were all sequenced from one sample in a study of molecular identifiers for immune sequencing clone quantification. TCRdb analysed the PCR reads with MiXCR anew, one entry per CDR3 protein. The sample lists more than 35,000 distinct CDR3 sequences; about a fifth were seen once. The sequenced sample was naive CD8+ T cells from blood, with Jurkat cell RNA spiked in. Subset meaning: FACS-sorted CD8+CD4-CCR7+CD45RA+ naive T cells. The receptors were sampled from a human donor in good health. Some libraries in this study had Jurkat cell RNA spiked in.

The rearrangement uses TRBV7-8 and TRBJ2-7; a weak D match, TRBD1 (6 bases). Germline CDR1 SGHVS, CDR2 FQNEAQ. This CDR3 has 14 residues. Trimming stripped 1 base from V and 2 bases from J, with 9 bases between. The CDR3 spells CASSLGSGAYEQYF. The CDR3, as DNA: TGTGCCAGCAGCTTAGGTTCAGGGGCCTACGAGCAGTACTTC.

This clonotype appeared many times. This chain uses TRBV11-2 with TRBJ2-5; TRBD1 might be the D (6 bases). This CDR3 is 16 amino acids long. The V and J ends lost 0 bases and 1 base respectively, with 12 bases between them. Germline CDR1 and CDR2: SGHAT and FQNNGV. In DNA form, the CDR3 reads TGTGCCAGCAGCTTAGATTTGTGGACAGCCCAAGAGACCCAGTACTTC. Protein product: CASSLDLWTAQETQYF.

As concerns this clonotype: A read error may be the cause here, since a much bigger clone is one base away. The gene calls are TRBV5-1 and TRBJ2-1; no definite D call. V shed 0 bases and J shed 5 bases, with 15 bases lying between them. This CDR3 has 16 residues. Per the germline V gene, CDR1 is SGHRS and CDR2 is YFSETQ. CDR3 coding DNA: TGCGCCAGCAGCTTGGCCGGGTCGGATACCCACAATGAGCAGTTCTTC. Translation: CASSLAGSDTHNEQFF.

The chain has TRBV19 and TRBJ2-7, with D perhaps matching TRBD1 or TRBD2 (5 bases each). Germline loops: CDR1 LNHDA, CDR2 SQIVND (reference sequence). The V end was cut by 3 bases, the J end by 7 bases, with 22 bases between. The CDR3 sequence is 16 residues long. The CDR3 here is CASSMGLPGRTMEQYF. The CDR3, as DNA: TGTGCCAGTAGTATGGGCCTTCCGGGACGGACGATGGAGCAGTACTTC.

This clonotype was seen more than once but under ten times. This sequence joins TRBV7-2 and TRBJ2-5, with a possible D match to TRBD1 (6 bases). Germline CDR1 is SGHTA and CDR2 is FQGNSA. The CDR3 totals 15 residues. V dropped 2 bases and J dropped 1 base, with 11 bases sitting between them. The DNA for the CDR3 is TGTGCCAGCAGCTTAATCCAGGGGAGCCAAGAGACCCAGTACTTC. This encodes CASSLIQGSQETQYF.

About this clonotype: With a much larger clone just one base away, this may be a read error. This rearrangement joins TRBV2 to TRBJ1-2; the D gene is possibly TRBD1 (6 bases). The V gene lost 11 bases and the J gene lost 1 base, with 20 bases spanning the gap. The CDR3 runs 15 residues. Germline CDR1 reads SNHLY; CDR2 reads FYNNEI. CDR3 region: CAPGGAATYNYGYTF. CDR3 nucleotide sequence: TGTGCCCCTGGGGGCGCCGCAACCTATAACTATGGCTACACCTTC.

This clonotype was seen at least ten times. The chain couples TRBV12-5 to TRBJ1-2; D not resolved. Germline CDR1 is LGHNT and CDR2 is FRNRAP. CDR3 size: 15 residues. V was trimmed by 1 base and J by 7 bases, leaving 16 bases between them. The CDR3 region has the DNA TGTGCTAGTGGTTTGGCCGGGCCCCATGATGGTGGCTACACCTTC. Its protein is CASGLAGPHDGGYTF.

Ten or more counts support this clonotype. This rearrangement joins TRBV7-9 to TRBJ2-5; D gene uncertain. V dropped 5 bases and J dropped 4 bases, with 17 bases sitting between them. This CDR3 region has 15 residues. Per the germline V gene, CDR1 is SEHNR and CDR2 is FQNEAQ (reference sequence). In DNA form, the CDR3 reads TGTGCCAGCAGCGATCGTTCCGGGCCTCGAGAGACCCAGTACTTC. Amino acid sequence: CASSDRSGPRETQYF.

As for this clonotype: A much larger clone sits a single nucleotide away, making a read error possible. The chain couples TRBV4-1 to TRBJ2-7, with TRBD2 matching 12 bases. The germline CDR1 and CDR2 sequences are MGHRA and YSYEKL. This CDR3 is built from 18 residues. CDR3 protein: CASSLQVPRTSGTYEHYF. The DNA of the CDR3 is TGCGCCAGCAGCCTCCAAGTCCCCCGGACTAGCGGGACCTACGAGCATTACTTC.

To note about this clonotype: A much larger clone lies one base from this, so it may be a read error. The rearrangement uses TRBV3-1 and TRBJ2-3, with D perhaps TRBD2 (5 bases). Per the germline V gene, CDR1 is LGHDT and CDR2 is YNNKEL (reference sequence). This CDR3 comprises 17 residues. CDR3 amino acids: CASSHLSGTSHTDTRYF. The DNA of the CDR3 is TGTGCCAGCAGCCACTTAAGCGGTACATCTCACACAGATACGCGGTATTTT.

This clonotype is labeled as medium-sized. The chain employs TRBV7-2 and TRBJ1-1, with D possibly matching TRBD1 (6 bases). Between the trimmed V and J ends, which lost 6 bases and 5 bases, there was a span of 13 bases. The CDR3 totals 13 residues. The V gene's germline CDR1 is SGHTA and CDR2 FQGNSA. This CDR3 is CASSPSRGTEAFF. The DNA for the CDR3 is TGTGCCAGCAGTCCGAGCAGGGGAACTGAAGCTTTCTTT. The full variable domain, in which reference TRBV7-2 and TRBJ1-1 provide the parts outside the CDR3, is GAGVSQSPSNKVTEKGKDVELRCDPISGHTALYWYRQSLGQGLEFLIYFQGNSAPDKSGLPSDRFSAERTGGSVSTLTIQRTQQEDSAVYLCASSPSRGTEAFFGQGTRLTVV.

With respect to this clonotype: Being one base from a much bigger clone, this may be a read error. The chain joins TRBV4-1 to TRBJ2-7; D possibly matches TRBD1 or TRBD2 (5 bases each). CDR1 and CDR2 from the germline V gene are MGHRA and YSYEKL. V lost 1 base to trimming and J lost 3 bases, with 28 bases between them. The CDR3 has 20 residues. CDR3 sequence: CASSQVTLRVERQGLYEQYF. The CDR3 DNA reads TGCGCCAGCAGCCAAGTGACCCTGCGGGTCGAGCGGCAGGGTCTCTACGAGCAGTACTTC.

This clonotype was recorded many times. V usage is TRBV15 and J usage is TRBJ2-7; D assignment may be TRBD1 or TRBD2 (5 bases each). There are 16 residues in the CDR3. Germline V gene sequence: CDR1 LNHNV, CDR2 YYDKDF (reference sequence). The ends were cut back, 0 bases at V and 7 bases at J, with 19 bases in the middle. CDR3 in amino acids: CATSRDLGMGVREQYF. In DNA form, the CDR3 reads TGTGCCACCAGCAGAGATCTGGGGATGGGGGTACGGGAGCAGTACTTC. Combining the CDR3 with reference TRBV15 and TRBJ2-7 gives the whole variable domain DAMVIQNPRYQVTQFGKPVTLSCSQTLNHNVMYWYQQKSSQAPKLLFHYYDKDFNNEADTPDNFQSRRPNTSFCFLDIRSPGLGDTAMYLCATSRDLGMGVREQYFGPGTRLTVT.

This clonotype came up many times. The chain is built from TRBV6-2 or TRBV6-3 and TRBJ2-3, with 8 positions matching TRBD1. CDR1 is MNHEY, CDR2 SVGEGT, per germline. CDR3 length equals 15 residues. V lost 2 bases and J lost 2; bases outside the gene matches: 3. The CDR3 protein is CASSYGQGYTDTQYF. DNA of the CDR3: TGTGCCAGCAGTTACGGACAGGGTTACACAGATACGCAGTATTTT.

In regard to this clonotype: A much larger clone lies one base from this, so it may be a read error. The V call is TRBV10-2, the J call TRBJ2-5, with 8 bases aligning to TRBD1. The CDR3 extends over 14 amino acids. Germline CDR1 and CDR2: WSHSY and SAAADI. Germline trimming cut 3 bases from V and 2 bases from J; bases unmatched to any gene: 2. CDR3 in amino acids: CASSEQGEQETQYF. The CDR3 DNA reads TGCGCCAGCAGTGAACAGGGGGAACAAGAGACCCAGTACTTC.

In the case of this clonotype: A clone one base away is much larger, so this may be a read error. The chain joins TRBV9 to TRBJ1-2; D uncertain. Germline V gene sequence: CDR1 SGDLS, CDR2 YYNGEE. V shed 4 bases and J shed 5 bases, with 24 bases lying between them. CDR3 length equals 17 residues. CDR3 loop: CASSSPGGLDTCYGYTF. CDR3 DNA: TGTGCCAGCAGCTCTCCTGGCGGGCTTGATACGTGTTATGGCTACACCTTC. Combining the CDR3 with reference TRBV9 and TRBJ1-2 gives the whole variable domain DSGVTQTPKHLITATGQRVTLRCSPRSGDLSVYWYQQSLDQGLQFLIQYYNGEERAKGNILERFSAQQFPDLHSELNLSSLELGDSALYFCASSSPGGLDTCYGYTFGSGTRLTVV.